These T cell receptor beta chains were read from a single sample in a study of blood T cell repertoires in COVID-19. Using immunoSEQ multiplex PCR, the repertoire was profiled, and TCRdb retains in-frame clones only, with some absent. The sample carries roughly 60,000 clones, roughly 86% recorded once. Sequences were obtained from peripheral blood. The receptor set was obtained from a man aged 60-69 years with active COVID-19. Both conserved end residues are part of each CDR3. D genes are given only for firm matches. Clone size is not always given. Where it is, it says once, few, many or a class for expanded clones.

>15|.|.|TRBV27|TRBJ2-6
TGTGCCAGCAGTTCAGGGGCGCAAGGGGCCAACGTCCTGACTTTC
CASSSGAQGANVLTF
>13|.|.|TRBV5-1|TRBJ2-7
TGCGCCAGCACCTCGGCGGGGCCTAACGAGCAGTACTTC
CASTSAGPNEQYF
>15|.|.|TRBV4-1|TRBJ1-2
TGCGCCAGCAGCCAAGAAGTGGGCGGGGGCTATGGCTACACCTTC
CASSQEVGGGYGYTF
>15|.|TRBD2|TRBV10-2|TRBJ2-1
TGCGCCAGCAGTGACCGCGGGAGGGCCAACAATGAGCAGTTCTTC
CASSDRGRANNEQFF
>15|once|.|TRBV15|TRBJ1-2
TGTGCCACCAGCAGAGATGCGGGGTTAGGCTATGGCTACACCTTC
CATSRDAGLGYGYTF
>14|.|.|TRBV24-1|TRBJ2-2
TGTGCCACCAGTGACCCGGCGGGGACCGGGGAGCTGTTTTTT
CATSDPAGTGELFF
>13|.|.|TRBV2|TRBJ2-3
TGTGCCAGACGGGTCCCAGTATCAGATACGCAGTATTTT
CARRVPVSDTQYF
>14|.|.|TRBV5-1|TRBJ2-2
TGCGCCAGCAGCTTGTATTCTGACACCGGGGAGCTGTTTTTT
CASSLYSDTGELFF
>15|.|TRBD2|TRBV9|TRBJ2-1
TGTGCCAGCAGCGTAAGGGGACTAGCCTACAATGAGCAGTTCTTC
CASSVRGLAYNEQFF
>15|once|.|TRBV5-1|TRBJ1-6
TGCGCCAGCAGCCCCAGGGGAGGGAGTAATTCACCCCTCCACTTT
CASSPRGGSNSPLHF
>13|.|TRBD2|TRBV29-1|TRBJ2-1
TGCAGCGTTTGGGGGGAGGGCGGAAATGAGCAGTTCTTC
CSVWGEGGNEQFF
>15|.|TRBD2|TRBV4-1|TRBJ2-3
TGCGCCAGCAGCCCAGCGGGAGGAACCCCAGATACGCAGTATTTT
CASSPAGGTPDTQYF
>15|.|TRBD2|TRBV3-1/TRBV3-2|TRBJ2-1
TGTGCCAGCAGTCCGGGACTAGCGGGGAACAATGAGCAGTTCTTC
CASSPGLAGNNEQFF
>20|.|TRBD1|TRBV3-1/TRBV3-2|TRBJ1-5
TGTGCCAGCAGCCAAGAGAAGAGGGACAGGGGGCTTGGAACGAATCAGCCCCAGCATTTT
CASSQEKRDRGLGTNQPQHF
>12|.|TRBD1|TRBV28|TRBJ2-7
TGTGCCAGCATGGGACAGGGTCAAGAGCAGTACTTC
CASMGQGQEQYF
>14|.|.|TRBV6-5|TRBJ2-1
TGTGCCAGCGAACGGGACTCCTCCTACAATGAGCAGTTCTTC
CASERDSSYNEQFF
>16|.|TRBD2|TRBV6-1|TRBJ2-1
TGTGCCAGCAGTGACCAAAGCGGGAGGGTTTACAATGAGCAGTTCTTC
CASSDQSGRVYNEQFF
>12|.|.|TRBV29-1|TRBJ1-1
TGCAGCGCCTTCTCCGTCAACACTGAAGCTTTCTTT
CSAFSVNTEAFF
>20|.|TRBD2|TRBV12-5|TRBJ2-6
TGTGCTAGTGGTTTGACACGGGGACTAGGAGCTTTCTCTGGGGCCAACGTCCTGACTTTC
CASGLTRGLGAFSGANVLTF
>16|.|TRBD1|TRBV5-1|TRBJ2-2
TGCGCCAGCAGCCCTGCCTCCGGGACAGGGTACGGGGAGCTGTTTTTT
CASSPASGTGYGELFF
>17|.|TRBD2|TRBV5-1|TRBJ2-1
TGCGCCAGCAGCCCAGGACTAGCGGGTCCTATCTACAATGAGCAGTTCTTC
CASSPGLAGPIYNEQFF
>16|.|TRBD2|TRBV6-4|TRBJ2-1
TGTGCCAGCAGTGACAGGGGACGGACTAGCGGGAATGAGCAGTTCTTC
CASSDRGRTSGNEQFF
>13|.|.|TRBV25-1|TRBJ1-2
TGTGCCAGCAGTCCGGCAGGGGCCCGGGGCTACACCTTC
CASSPAGARGYTF
>13|.|TRBD1|TRBV3-1/TRBV3-2|TRBJ1-4
TGTGCCAGCAGCCAAGATTTGGGAAGGGGGCAGTTTTTT
CASSQDLGRGQFF
>16|.|.|TRBV12-5|TRBJ2-7
TGTGCTAGTGGTTTGGACCCCAGGGTAGGGCCCAGGGAGCAGTACTTC
CASGLDPRVGPREQYF
>16|.|TRBD1|TRBV15|TRBJ2-2
TGTGCCACCAGCAGAGATAGGGACAGGGGAACCGGGGAGCTGTTTTTT
CATSRDRDRGTGELFF
>15|.|TRBD2|TRBV4-2|TRBJ2-7
TGTGCCAGCAGCCAAGTTCTAGCGGGAGTAGGAGAGCAGTACTTC
CASSQVLAGVGEQYF
>15|.|.|TRBV18|TRBJ1-2
TGTGCCAGCTCAGGGGAGGACCGAGGCTTGATTGGCTACACCTTC
CASSGEDRGLIGYTF
>15|.|TRBD2|TRBV27|TRBJ2-3
TGTGCCAGCAGTTTACTAGCGGGAGTAGGAGATACGCAGTATTTT
CASSLLAGVGDTQYF
>16|.|.|TRBV6-5|TRBJ2-1
TGTGCCAGCAGTTTTCCTACGACTAGTTCGGGTCATGAGCAGTTCTTC
CASSFPTTSSGHEQFF
>15|.|TRBD2|TRBV11-3|TRBJ2-3
TGTGCCAGCAGCTTAGCGGGAGGCCCCACAGATACGCAGTATTTT
CASSLAGGPTDTQYF
>15|.|TRBD2|TRBV10-3|TRBJ2-7
TGTGCCATCAGTGGTCCTAGCGGGTTGCGCGACGAGCAGTACTTC
CAISGPSGLRDEQYF
>16|.|.|TRBV19|TRBJ2-1
TGTGCCAGTAGTATATGGTTAGCGGCTGGCTACAATGAGCAGTTCTTC
CASSIWLAAGYNEQFF
>14|.|.|TRBV11-2|TRBJ1-2
TGTGCCAGCAGCTTAGAACAGAGACTAAGTGGCTACACCTTC
CASSLEQRLSGYTF
>13|.|.|TRBV19|TRBJ2-7
TGTGCCAGTAGTGGCGGACTAATGGGCGAGCAGTACTTC
CASSGGLMGEQYF
>14|.|TRBD2|TRBV9|TRBJ2-2
TGTGCCAGCAGCCCGGGGGGGGGTACCGGGGAGCTGTTTTTT
CASSPGGGTGELFF
>15|.|TRBD2|TRBV9|TRBJ2-7
TGTGCCAGCAGCCCTCAGACTAGCGTCCGCTACGAGCAGTACTTC
CASSPQTSVRYEQYF
>16|.|.|TRBV6-1|TRBJ1-4
TGTGCCAGCAGTGATTTTCTGGGGGCGTCTAATGAAAAACTGTTTTTT
CASSDFLGASNEKLFF
>17|.|.|TRBV5-1|TRBJ2-7
TGCGCCAGCAGCTCCACGACCGGCGGGGTCAACCCATACGAGCAGTACTTC
CASSSTTGGVNPYEQYF
>16|.|TRBD2|TRBV10-3|TRBJ2-3
TGTGCCATCAGTGGAACTAGCGGGAGGAACACAGATACGCAGTATTTT
CAISGTSGRNTDTQYF
>15|.|TRBD1|TRBV5-1|TRBJ1-2
TGCGCCAGCAGCATGTCCGGGACAGGGGGCTATGGCTACACCTTC
CASSMSGTGGYGYTF
>16|.|.|TRBV27|TRBJ2-7
TGTGCCAGCAGTACCCGGGACACGCGGACCACCTACGAGCAGTACTTC
CASSTRDTRTTYEQYF
>11|.|TRBD1|TRBV6-5|TRBJ1-2
TGTGCCAGCAGCCAGGGGGGTGGCTACACCTTC
CASSQGGGYTF
>16|.|TRBD2|TRBV28|TRBJ2-1
TGTGCCAGCACCGCCTTCAGCGGGAGAATCAACAATGAGCAGTTCTTC
CASTAFSGRINNEQFF
>14|once|.|TRBV14|TRBJ2-1
TGTGCCAGCAGCCAATTCGAGGGCCGGGGTGAGCAGTTCTTC
CASSQFEGRGEQFF
>15|.|TRBD2|TRBV5-1|TRBJ2-7
TGCGCCAGCAGCTTGGCACTAGCGGGCGGCTACGAGCAGTACTTC
CASSLALAGGYEQYF
>16|.|TRBD2|TRBV28|TRBJ2-1
TGTGCCAGCAGTCAGGCTAGCTCTAGCGGGAGGGCGGCGAGGTTCTTC
CASSQASSSGRAARFF
>14|.|.|TRBV6-2/TRBV6-3|TRBJ2-7
TGTGCCAGCAGTTCCTGGACAGACGCCTACGAGCAGTACTTC
CASSSWTDAYEQYF
>11|once|TRBD1|TRBV10-3|TRBJ2-7
TGTGCCACCACGACAGGGTACGAGCAGTACTTC
CATTTGYEQYF
>15|.|TRBD1|TRBV4-1|TRBJ1-1
TGCGCCAGCAGCCTTCGACAGGGGGGTTTCACTGAAGCTTTCTTT
CASSLRQGGFTEAFF
>15|.|.|TRBV7-6|TRBJ2-3
TGTGCCAGCAGCCCCGGGACTTACAGCACAGATACGCAGTATTTT
CASSPGTYSTDTQYF
>16|.|TRBD2|TRBV2|TRBJ2-1
TGTGCCAGCAGTGCGGCTAGCGGGAGCCTCTACAATGAGCAGTTCTTC
CASSAASGSLYNEQFF
>16|.|TRBD1|TRBV15|TRBJ2-5
TGTGCCACCAGCAGAGACACGGACAGGGTGGTGGAGACCCAGTACTTC
CATSRDTDRVVETQYF
>15|once|TRBD2|TRBV5-5|TRBJ2-4
TGTGCCAGCAGCTTGACTAGCGGGAGGGGAAACATTCAGTACTTC
CASSLTSGRGNIQYF
>16|.|.|TRBV14|TRBJ2-7
TGTGCCAGCAGCCAAGATCAGGGCAGCTCCCGGTTTGGGCAGTACTTC
CASSQDQGSSRFGQYF
>15|.|.|TRBV6-5|TRBJ2-3
TGTGCCAGCACTCTAGGTGGGGGCTTCACAGATACGCAGTATTTT
CASTLGGGFTDTQYF